The clone carrying this T cell receptor (beta chain) was observed a single time. These gene names are mouse names. The read stops 1 residue short of the end of the CDR3; the missing end is completed from the germline J gene. As for time point: mouse harvest day 7 after allogeneic transplant. Mouse grafts combined 10^7 T-cell-depleted bone marrow cells with 10^6 splenic CD5+ T cells. B6 (H2b) cells into BALB/c (H2d) mice; tissues taken at day 7 or 14. The sample comes from a study of tissue T cells after allogeneic stem cell transplantation. Survey-depth TCRbeta CDR3 sequencing reported V/J genes and productive frequencies. Data came from immunoSEQ multiplex PCR; TCRdb stores just in-frame clones and leaves some out. The sample carries more than 4,000 clones, about 52% recorded once. Trimming stripped 0 bases from V and 2 bases from J, with 3 bases between. The CDR3 totals 12 residues. The germline V gene encodes CDR1 SGHSN and CDR2 HYEKVE.

The TCR originated in a female BALB/c mouse given C57BL/6 T cells with graft-versus-host disease after an allogeneic hematopoietic cell transplant. Sequencing was performed on lymph node tissue. This sequence joins TRBV12-1 and TRBJ1-2, with unresolved D. CDR3 DNA (partial): TGTGCCAGCTCTCTCGACAACTCCGACTACACC. Translating gives CASSLDNSDYT. The CDR3 reads in full as CASSLDNSDYTF. Based on the CDR3 plus reference TRBV12-1 and TRBJ1-2, the full variable domain is DSGVVQSPRHIIKEKGGRSVLTCIPISGHSNVVWYQQTLGKELKFLIQHYEKVERDKGFLPSRFSVQQFDDYHSEMNMSALELEDSAMYFCASSLDNSDYTFGSGTRLLVI.